This TCR beta chain emerged from a study of beta chain features in type 1 diabetes. Points from the study as a whole: The study found that naive, central memory and Treg TCRB repertoires appeared more similar in patients than in healthy donors.

Germline-derived CDR1 and CDR2 are SNHLY and FYNNEI. CDR3 length equals 14 residues. V was pared by 8 bases and J by 9 bases, with 6 bases of the junction left unmatched. This clone was recorded a few times. Its antigen is unknown. Expressed TCRB transcripts were sequenced, since all the RNA that had been isolated was reverse transcribed. Here immunoSEQ multiplex PCR was the method, and the copy in TCRdb shows in-frame clones only, minus some. Found here are roughly 140,000 clones, over 8.5% of them singletons; the top ten hold approximately 2%. V usage is TRBV2 and J usage is TRBJ2-1; TRBD2 matches at 14 bases. Sequenced sample: central memory CD4+ T cells from blood. This TCR came from a man between 18 and 29 years old in good health. This CDR3 reads CASDTTSGRGEQFF. DNA of the CDR3: TGTGCCAGCGATACGACTAGCGGGAGGGGTGAGCAGTTCTTC.